The clone carrying this T cell receptor (beta chain) was found many times. Via MiXCR, TCRdb re-called the PCR reads. The sample includes tens of thousands of clones, approximately 25% of them seen just once. Patients had received no treatment of any kind before thyroid surgery. The data were taken from a study of metastatic and nonmetastatic thyroid tumors. About the study: From malignant and benign thyroid patients, repertoires in blood and in tumor or nodule tissue were compared.

CDR3 length equals 16 residues. The junction had 9 bases not matched to a gene; V was cut back by 5 bases and J by 4 bases. The V gene's germline CDR1 is LNHNV and CDR2 YYDKDF (reference sequence). The V call is TRBV15, the J call TRBJ2-3, with 10 bases matching TRBD2. The sample consisted of blood. The TCR originated in a female donor with papillary thyroid cancer or a benign thyroid nodule (not recorded which). Some clones in this sample may be carry-over from other donors' samples. This chain's CDR3 is CATSDRLAGVSDTQYF. DNA for the CDR3: TGTGCCACCAGCGATCGCCTAGCGGGAGTTTCAGATACGCAGTATTTT.